The 18 T cell receptor beta chains presented below share a single source sample, sequenced in a study of technical replicates of blood from several donors. Using immunoSEQ multiplex PCR, the repertoire was profiled, and TCRdb retains in-frame clones only, with some absent. The table includes about 80,000 clones, around 97% detected once. The sample taken for sequencing was T cells isolated from PBMCs. The receptors stem from a human donor in good health.

This chain uses TRBV18 with TRBJ2-1; D might be TRBD1 (6 bases). The germline V and J ends were trimmed by 1 base and 3 bases, with 19 bases remaining between them. This CDR3 contains 18 residues. CDR1 is KGHSH, CDR2 LQKENI, per germline. The CDR3 spells CASSPLEFYRVGYNEQFF. The DNA for the CDR3 is TGTGCCAGCTCACCACTTGAATTCTACAGGGTGGGCTACAATGAGCAGTTCTTC.

V usage is TRBV7-2 and J usage is TRBJ2-2; possible D gene TRBD2, 6 bases. CDR3 length equals 14 residues. V lost 9 bases to trimming and J lost 3 bases, with 14 bases between them. Germline CDR1 and CDR2: SGHTA and FQGNSA. The CDR3, as DNA: TGTGCCAGGACGGGCGGGATCCACACCGGGGAGCTGTTTTTT. Translating gives CARTGGIHTGELFF.

The CDR3 region has the DNA TGCGCCAGCAGTGTGACAGAGCAAACTGAAGCTTTCTTT. This translates into CASSVTEQTEAFF. This sequence joins TRBV10-1 and TRBJ1-1; TRBD1 is a possible D gene (5 bases). There are 13 residues in the CDR3. Trimming stripped 4 bases from V and 5 bases from J, with 11 bases between. Germline CDR1 is WNHNN and CDR2 is SYGVQD (reference sequence).

This chain links TRBV6-1 with TRBJ2-3; TRBD2 is a possible D gene (6 bases). V was trimmed by 6 bases and J by 4 bases, leaving 8 bases between them. Germline loops: CDR1 MNHNS, CDR2 SASEGT. There are 12 residues in the CDR3. The chain's CDR3 is CASRGLPDTQYF. CDR3 in DNA: TGTGCCAGCAGGGGACTTCCAGATACGCAGTATTTT.

The chain joins TRBV6-1 to TRBJ2-7; 7 bases agree with TRBD1. The CDR3 is 12 amino acids. Per germline, CDR1 MNHNS and CDR2 SASEGT. V shed 8 bases and J 4 bases; nucleotides not matched to a gene: 5. The CDR3 DNA follows: TGTGCCAGCGGACAGGCAGATTACGAGCAGTACTTC. Translating it yields CASGQADYEQYF.

This clone was recorded only once. The genes are TRBV4-1 and TRBJ2-1; D remains unclear. The CDR3 is made up of 11 amino acids. V gave up 3 bases and J gave up 10 bases, with 7 bases separating them. CDR1 is MGHRA, CDR2 YSYEKL, per germline. The CDR3 loop is CASSHVSEQFF. As DNA, the CDR3 is TGCGCCAGCAGCCATGTCTCCGAGCAGTTCTTC.

This sequence joins TRBV5-6 and TRBJ1-1; D not resolved. Per germline, CDR1 SGHDT and CDR2 YYEEEE. The CDR3 has 16 residues. The V end lost 2 bases, the J end lost 3 bases, and 17 bases lay between the germline ends. The CDR3 reads CASSFKFSGYYTEAFF. The CDR3 bases are TGTGCCAGCAGCTTTAAGTTCAGCGGCTACTACACTGAAGCTTTCTTT.

Of note for this clone: At one end the junction does not follow the germline gene, possibly because of a read error. V is TRBV5-1 and J is TRBJ2-2, with 8 bases fitting TRBD1. Germline lookup yields CDR1 SGHRS and CDR2 YFSETQ. This CDR3 region has 15 residues. The CDR3 loop reads CASSLDRADTGELFF. The CDR3 DNA reads as TGCGCCAGCAGTTTGGACAGGGCAGACACCGGGGAGCTGTTTTTT.

This clone has just one count. The chain recombines TRBV18 with TRBJ2-2, with 7 bases that match TRBD2. With V trimmed by 3 bases and J by 2 bases, 6 bases remained unmatched. Per germline, CDR1 KGHSH and CDR2 LQKENI. The CDR3 length is 16 residues. The CDR3 DNA sequence: TGTGCCAGCTCACCCCGGCTAGCGGAAAACACCGGGGAGCTGTTTTTT. Amino acid sequence: CASSPRLAENTGELFF.

The J gene is TRBJ2-7, the V gene TRBV28, with D hard to call. Per germline, CDR1 MDHEN and CDR2 SYDVKM. This CDR3 is 13 amino acids long. Between the trimmed V and J ends, which lost 3 bases and 5 bases, there was a span of 11 bases. The CDR3 DNA reads TGTGCCAGCAGTTTTCGTCAGCGCGACGAGCAGTACTTC. Amino acids: CASSFRQRDEQYF.

The J gene is TRBJ2-7, the V gene TRBV19, with 11 positions matching TRBD1. Germline V gene sequence: CDR1 LNHDA, CDR2 SQIVND (reference sequence). V was pared by 8 bases and J by 3 bases, with 6 bases of the junction left unmatched. This CDR3 comprises 14 residues. The CDR3 nucleotides read TGTGCCAGTCAGGGACAGGGGGGATTCTACGAGCAGTACTTC. Protein: CASQGQGGFYEQYF.

Only one count was recorded for this clone. V usage is TRBV19 and J usage is TRBJ2-2, with 8 bases lining up with TRBD2. The CDR3 extends over 14 amino acids. V lost 6 bases, J lost 4 bases, and 4 bases stayed unmatched. CDR1 is LNHDA and CDR2 is SQIVND in the germline V gene (reference sequence). The CDR3 sequence: CASRAGEGTGELFF. CDR3 sequence (DNA): TGTGCCAGTAGAGCGGGAGAGGGCACCGGGGAGCTGTTTTTT.

This chain links TRBV10-1 with TRBJ2-1, with 8 bases aligning to TRBD2. Germline assignment: CDR1 WNHNN and CDR2 SYGVQD (reference sequence). The CDR3 runs to 17 residues. J was trimmed by 3 bases and V by 6 bases; bases with no gene match: 13. DNA of the CDR3: TGCGCCAGCAGCGGGTTTTCCGGCGGGGGGAACTACAATGAGCAGTTCTTC. Amino acid sequence: CASSGFSGGGNYNEQFF.

The rearrangement joins TRBV7-9 to TRBJ2-3; D gene uncertain. V was trimmed by 3 bases and J by 2 bases, leaving 12 bases between them. In germline, CDR1 is SEHNR, CDR2 FQNEAQ (reference sequence). This CDR3 comprises 15 residues. The CDR3 here is CASSLYQMITDTQYF. The CDR3 DNA reads TGTGCCAGCAGCTTGTATCAGATGATCACAGATACGCAGTATTTT.

The chain carries TRBV11-3 and TRBJ2-7, with a possible D match to TRBD2 (5 bases). Germline assignment: CDR1 SGHNT and CDR2 YENEEA. The length of the CDR3 is 16 residues. V dropped 1 base and J dropped 1 base, with 14 bases sitting between them. The CDR3 nucleotides are TGTGCCAGCAGCTTAGTTCTGGGATCGGGATCCTACGAGCAGTACTTC. Its translation is CASSLVLGSGSYEQYF.

The chain combines TRBV6-1 with TRBJ2-2, with a weak D call TRBD1 (5 bases). Germline values: CDR1 MNHNS, CDR2 SASEGT. This CDR3 has 15 amino acids. V lost 8 bases to trimming and J lost 1 base, with 14 bases between them. This chain's CDR3 is CASRGQSRNTGELFF. In DNA form, the CDR3 reads TGTGCCAGCCGCGGACAAAGCAGGAACACCGGGGAGCTGTTTTTT.

The chain employs TRBV5-1 and TRBJ1-1, with TRBD1 matching 9 bases. This CDR3 contains 14 residues. Losses at the gene ends were 5 bases for V and 3 bases for J; bases not matched to a gene: 5. The germline gives CDR1 SGHRS, CDR2 YFSETQ. CDR3 nucleotides: TGCGCCAGCAGTCTATACAGGGGGCACACTGAAGCTTTCTTT. Amino acid sequence: CASSLYRGHTEAFF.

The V gene is TRBV7-8, the J gene TRBJ2-5; D remains ambiguous. This CDR3 has 13 residues. Trimming removed 0 bases from V and 5 bases from J, with 7 bases in between. Germline V gives CDR1 SGHVS, CDR2 FQNEAQ. In DNA form, the CDR3 reads TGTGCCAGCAGCTTAGCTCCCTCGGAGACCCAGTACTTC. This gives the protein CASSLAPSETQYF. Filled out from reference TRBV7-8 and TRBJ2-5, the complete variable domain reads GAGVSQSPRYKVAKRGQDVALRCDPISGHVSLFWYQQALGQGPEFLTYFQNEAQLDKSGLPSDRFFAERPEGSVSTLKIQRTQQEDSAVYLCASSLAPSETQYFGPGTRLLVL.